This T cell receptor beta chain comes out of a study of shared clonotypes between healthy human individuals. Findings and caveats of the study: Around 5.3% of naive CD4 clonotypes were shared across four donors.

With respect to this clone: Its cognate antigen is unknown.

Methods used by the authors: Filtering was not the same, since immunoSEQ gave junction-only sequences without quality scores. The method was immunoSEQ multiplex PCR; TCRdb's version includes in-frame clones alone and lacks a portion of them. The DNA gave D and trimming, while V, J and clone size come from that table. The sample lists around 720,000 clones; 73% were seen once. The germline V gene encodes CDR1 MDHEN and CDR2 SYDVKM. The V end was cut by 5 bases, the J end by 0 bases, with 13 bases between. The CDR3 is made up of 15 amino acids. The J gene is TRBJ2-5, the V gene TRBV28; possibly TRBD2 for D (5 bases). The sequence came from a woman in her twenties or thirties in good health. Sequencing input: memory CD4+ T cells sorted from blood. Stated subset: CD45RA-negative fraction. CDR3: CASSEDGMYQETQYF. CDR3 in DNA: TGTGCCAGCAGTGAGGACGGGATGTACCAAGAGACCCAGTACTTC.